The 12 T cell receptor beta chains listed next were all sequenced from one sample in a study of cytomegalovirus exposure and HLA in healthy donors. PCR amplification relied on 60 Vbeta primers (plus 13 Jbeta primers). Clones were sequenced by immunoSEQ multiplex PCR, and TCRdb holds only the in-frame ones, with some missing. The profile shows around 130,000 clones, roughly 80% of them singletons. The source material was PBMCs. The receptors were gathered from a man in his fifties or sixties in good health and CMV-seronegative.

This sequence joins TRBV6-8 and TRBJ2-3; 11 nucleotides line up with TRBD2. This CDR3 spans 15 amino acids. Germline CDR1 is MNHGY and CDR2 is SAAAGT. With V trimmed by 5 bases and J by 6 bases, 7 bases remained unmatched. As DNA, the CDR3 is TGTGCCAGCAGTCGACTAGCGGGACATCACGATACGCAGTATTTT. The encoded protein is CASSRLAGHHDTQYF.

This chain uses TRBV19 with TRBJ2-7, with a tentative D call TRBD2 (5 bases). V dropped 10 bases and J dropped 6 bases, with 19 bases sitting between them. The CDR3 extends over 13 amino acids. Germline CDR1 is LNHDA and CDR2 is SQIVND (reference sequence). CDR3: CATTTGNMVEQYF. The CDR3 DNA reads TGTGCCACCACCACCGGGAATATGGTCGAGCAGTACTTC.

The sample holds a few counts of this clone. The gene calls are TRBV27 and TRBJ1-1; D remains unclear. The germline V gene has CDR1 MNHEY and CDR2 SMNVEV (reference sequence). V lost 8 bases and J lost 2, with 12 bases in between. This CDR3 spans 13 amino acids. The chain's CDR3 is CASHRERNTEAFF. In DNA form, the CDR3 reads TGTGCCAGCCATCGAGAAAGAAACACTGAAGCTTTCTTT.

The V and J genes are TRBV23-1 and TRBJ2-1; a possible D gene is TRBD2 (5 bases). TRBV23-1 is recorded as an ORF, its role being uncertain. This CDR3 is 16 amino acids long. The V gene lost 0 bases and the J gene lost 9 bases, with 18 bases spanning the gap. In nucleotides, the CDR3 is TGCGCCAGCAGTCAATCGCGCGGGCGGACCTTTGGTGAGCAGTTCTTC. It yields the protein CASSQSRGRTFGEQFF.

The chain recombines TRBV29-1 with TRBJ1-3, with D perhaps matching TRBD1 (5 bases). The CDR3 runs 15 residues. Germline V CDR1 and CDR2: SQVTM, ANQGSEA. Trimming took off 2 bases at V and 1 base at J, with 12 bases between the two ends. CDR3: CSVERGSGSGNTIYF. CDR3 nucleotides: TGCAGCGTTGAACGGGGGTCGGGGTCTGGAAACACCATATATTTT.

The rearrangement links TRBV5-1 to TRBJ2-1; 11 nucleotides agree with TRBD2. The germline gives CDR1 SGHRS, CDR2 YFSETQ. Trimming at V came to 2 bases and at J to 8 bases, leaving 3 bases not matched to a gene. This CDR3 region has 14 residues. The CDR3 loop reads CASSFGTSGDEQFF. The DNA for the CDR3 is TGCGCCAGCAGCTTCGGGACTAGCGGCGATGAGCAGTTCTTC.

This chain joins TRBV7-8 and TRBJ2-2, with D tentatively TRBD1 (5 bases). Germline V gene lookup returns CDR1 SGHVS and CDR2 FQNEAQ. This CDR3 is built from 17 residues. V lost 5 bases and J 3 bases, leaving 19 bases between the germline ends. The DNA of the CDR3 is TGTGCCAGCAGCATACCCCCGCCAGGGCAGGACACCGGGGAGCTGTTTTTT. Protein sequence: CASSIPPPGQDTGELFF.

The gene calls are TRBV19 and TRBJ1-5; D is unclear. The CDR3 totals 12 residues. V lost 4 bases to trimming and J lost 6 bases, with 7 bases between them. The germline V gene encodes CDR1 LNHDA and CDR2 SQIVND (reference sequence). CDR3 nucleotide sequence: TGTGCCAGTAGTAGTCCACTTCAGCCCCAGCATTTT. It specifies CASSSPLQPQHF.

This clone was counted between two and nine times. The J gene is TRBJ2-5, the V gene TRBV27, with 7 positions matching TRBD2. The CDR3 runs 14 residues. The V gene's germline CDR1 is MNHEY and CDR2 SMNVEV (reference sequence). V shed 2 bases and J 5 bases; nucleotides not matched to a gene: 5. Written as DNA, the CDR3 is TGTGCCAGCAGTTTAGCGGGAGATAGGGAGACCCAGTACTTC. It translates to CASSLAGDRETQYF.

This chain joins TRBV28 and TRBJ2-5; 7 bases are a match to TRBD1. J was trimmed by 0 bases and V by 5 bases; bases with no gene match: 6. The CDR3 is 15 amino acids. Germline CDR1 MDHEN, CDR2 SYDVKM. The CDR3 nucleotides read TGTGCCAGCAGTCTAGGGACAGACTACCAAGAGACCCAGTACTTC. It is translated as CASSLGTDYQETQYF.

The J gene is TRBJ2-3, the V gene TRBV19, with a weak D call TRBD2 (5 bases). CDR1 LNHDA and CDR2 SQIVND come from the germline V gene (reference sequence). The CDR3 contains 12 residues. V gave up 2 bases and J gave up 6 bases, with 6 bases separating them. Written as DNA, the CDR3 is TGTGCCAGTAGTATACCGGGGGATACGCAGTATTTT. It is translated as CASSIPGDTQYF.

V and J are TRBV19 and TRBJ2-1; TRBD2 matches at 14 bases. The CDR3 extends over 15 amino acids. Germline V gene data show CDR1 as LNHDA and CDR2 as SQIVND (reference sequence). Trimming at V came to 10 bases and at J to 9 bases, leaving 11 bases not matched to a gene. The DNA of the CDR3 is TGTGCCACCCAGCCCGGGACTAGCGGGAGAGGTGAGCAGTTCTTC. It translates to CATQPGTSGRGEQFF.